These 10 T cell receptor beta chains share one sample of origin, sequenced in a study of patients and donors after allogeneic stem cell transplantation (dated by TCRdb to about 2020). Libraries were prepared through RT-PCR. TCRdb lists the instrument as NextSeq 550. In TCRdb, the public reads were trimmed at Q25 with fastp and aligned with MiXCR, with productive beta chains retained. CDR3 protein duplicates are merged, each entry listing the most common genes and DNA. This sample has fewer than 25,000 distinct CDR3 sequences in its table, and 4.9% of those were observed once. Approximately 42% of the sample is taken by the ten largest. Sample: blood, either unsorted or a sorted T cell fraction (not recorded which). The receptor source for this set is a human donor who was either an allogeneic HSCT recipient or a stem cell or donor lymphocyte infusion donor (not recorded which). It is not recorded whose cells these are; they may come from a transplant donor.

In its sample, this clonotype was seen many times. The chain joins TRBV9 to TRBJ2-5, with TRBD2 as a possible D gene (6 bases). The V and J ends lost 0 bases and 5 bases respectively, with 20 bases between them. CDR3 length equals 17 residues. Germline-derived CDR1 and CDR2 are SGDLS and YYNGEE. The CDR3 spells CASSVEPSGAGGETQYF. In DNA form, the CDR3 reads TGTGCCAGCAGCGTAGAGCCGTCCGGGGCCGGAGGGGAGACCCAGTACTTC.

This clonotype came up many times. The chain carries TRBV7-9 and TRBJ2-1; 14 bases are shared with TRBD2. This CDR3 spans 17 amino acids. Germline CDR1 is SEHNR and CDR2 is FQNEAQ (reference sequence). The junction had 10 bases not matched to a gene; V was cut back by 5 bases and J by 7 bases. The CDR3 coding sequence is TGTGCCAGCAGCCCCAGACTAGCGGGGGGGATGAGGAATGAGCAGTTCTTC. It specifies CASSPRLAGGMRNEQFF.

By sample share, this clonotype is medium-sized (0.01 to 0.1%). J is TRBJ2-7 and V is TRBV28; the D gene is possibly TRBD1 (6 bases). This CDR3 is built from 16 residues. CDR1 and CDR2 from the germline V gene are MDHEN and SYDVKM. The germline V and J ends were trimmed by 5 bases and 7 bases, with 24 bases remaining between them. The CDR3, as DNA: TGTGCCAGCAGTGCCTCAGGGGACCTACTTCTAATGGAGCAGTACTTC. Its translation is CASSASGDLLLMEQYF.

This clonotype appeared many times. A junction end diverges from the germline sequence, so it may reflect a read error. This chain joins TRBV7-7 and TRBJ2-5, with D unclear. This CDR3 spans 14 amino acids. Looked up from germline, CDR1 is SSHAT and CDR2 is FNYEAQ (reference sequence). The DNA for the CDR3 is TGTGCTAGCAGCTTAGGATGGATCCAAGAGACCCAGTACTTC. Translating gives CASSLGWIQETQYF.

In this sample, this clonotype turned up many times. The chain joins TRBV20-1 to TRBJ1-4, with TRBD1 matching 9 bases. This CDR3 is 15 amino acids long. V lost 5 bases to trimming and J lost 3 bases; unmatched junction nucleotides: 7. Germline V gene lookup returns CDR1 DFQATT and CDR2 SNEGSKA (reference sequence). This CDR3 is CSAPDRGAPNEKLFF. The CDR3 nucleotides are TGCAGTGCTCCCGACAGGGGGGCTCCTAATGAAAAACTGTTTTTT.

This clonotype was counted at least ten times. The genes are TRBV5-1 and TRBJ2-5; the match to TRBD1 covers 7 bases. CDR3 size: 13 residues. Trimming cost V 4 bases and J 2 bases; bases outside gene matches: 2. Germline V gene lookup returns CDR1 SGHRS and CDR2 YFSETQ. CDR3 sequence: CASSRDRQETQYF. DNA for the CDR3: TGCGCCAGCAGCAGGGACAGACAAGAGACCCAGTACTTC.

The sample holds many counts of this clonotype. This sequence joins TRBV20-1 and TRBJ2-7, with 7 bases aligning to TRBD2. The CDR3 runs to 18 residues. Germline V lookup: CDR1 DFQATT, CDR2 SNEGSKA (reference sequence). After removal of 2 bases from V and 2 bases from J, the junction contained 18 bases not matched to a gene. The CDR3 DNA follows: TGCAGTGCTAGATCCTACCGTCTGCGAAGCGGGAATCCCTACGAGCAGTACTTC. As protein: CSARSYRLRSGNPYEQYF.

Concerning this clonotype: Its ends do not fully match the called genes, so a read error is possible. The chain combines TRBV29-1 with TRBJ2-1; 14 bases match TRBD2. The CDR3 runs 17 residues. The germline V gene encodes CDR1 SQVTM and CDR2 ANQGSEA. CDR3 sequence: CSVEDTSTSGRAVEQFF. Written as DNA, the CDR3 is TGCAGCGTCGAAGATACATCGACTAGCGGGAGGGCTGTTGAGCAGTTCTTC.

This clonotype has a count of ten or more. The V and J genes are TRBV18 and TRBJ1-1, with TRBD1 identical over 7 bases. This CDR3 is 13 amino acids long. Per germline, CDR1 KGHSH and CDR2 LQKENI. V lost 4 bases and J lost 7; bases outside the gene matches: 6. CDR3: CASSLPDRLEAFF. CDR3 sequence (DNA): TGTGCCAGCTCACTCCCGGACAGGCTTGAAGCTTTCTTT.

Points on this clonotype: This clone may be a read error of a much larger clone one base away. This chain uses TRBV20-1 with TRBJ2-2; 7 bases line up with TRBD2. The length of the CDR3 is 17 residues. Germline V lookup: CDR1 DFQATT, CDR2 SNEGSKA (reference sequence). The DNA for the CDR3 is TGCAGTGCTAGAGATCTTCGCGGAGCGGGATATACCGGGGAGCTGTGTTTT. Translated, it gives CSARDLRGAGYTGELCF.